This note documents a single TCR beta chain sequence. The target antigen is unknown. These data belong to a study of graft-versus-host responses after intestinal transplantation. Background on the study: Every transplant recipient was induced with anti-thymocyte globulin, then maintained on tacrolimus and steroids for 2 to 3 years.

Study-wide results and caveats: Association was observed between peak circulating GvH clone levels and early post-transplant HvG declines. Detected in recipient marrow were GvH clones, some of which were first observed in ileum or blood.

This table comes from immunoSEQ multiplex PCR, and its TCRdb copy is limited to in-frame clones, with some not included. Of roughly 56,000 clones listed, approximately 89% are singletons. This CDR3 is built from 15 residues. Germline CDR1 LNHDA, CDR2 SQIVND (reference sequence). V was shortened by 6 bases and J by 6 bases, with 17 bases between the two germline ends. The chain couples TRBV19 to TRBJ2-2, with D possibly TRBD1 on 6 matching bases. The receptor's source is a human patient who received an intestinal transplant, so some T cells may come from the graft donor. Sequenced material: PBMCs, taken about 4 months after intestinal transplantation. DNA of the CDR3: TGTGCCAGTAGAATAACAGGGTTTGGATCCGGGGAGCTGTTTTTT. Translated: CASRITGFGSGELFF.